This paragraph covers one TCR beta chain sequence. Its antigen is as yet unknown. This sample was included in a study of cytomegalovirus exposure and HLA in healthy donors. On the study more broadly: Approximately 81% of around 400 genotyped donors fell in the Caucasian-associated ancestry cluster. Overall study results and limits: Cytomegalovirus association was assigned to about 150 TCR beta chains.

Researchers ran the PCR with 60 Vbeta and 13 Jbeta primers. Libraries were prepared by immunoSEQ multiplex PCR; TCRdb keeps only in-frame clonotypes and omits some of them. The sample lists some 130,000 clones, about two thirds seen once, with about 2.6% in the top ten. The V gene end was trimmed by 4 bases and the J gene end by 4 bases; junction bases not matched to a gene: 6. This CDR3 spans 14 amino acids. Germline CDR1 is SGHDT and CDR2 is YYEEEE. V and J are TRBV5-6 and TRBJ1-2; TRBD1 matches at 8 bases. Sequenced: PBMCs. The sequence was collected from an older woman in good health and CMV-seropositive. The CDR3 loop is CASSDGQGSYGYTF. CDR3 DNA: TGTGCCAGCAGCGACGGACAGGGTAGCTATGGCTACACCTTC.